This T cell receptor beta chain was sequenced in a study of identical twins. There were only healthy Caucasians among the donors. As regards this clonotype: The antigen remains undetermined.

Study results and caveats: Out-of-frame TCR alpha sharing observed in monozygotic twins exceeded model estimates. The conclusions drew on cross-sectional statistical analysis instead of tracking the same donors.

Template switching added a universal primer site; cDNA carried unique molecular identifiers. TCRdb used MiXCR to reprocess the 5' RACE reads, holding one entry per CDR3 protein. The sample contains 410,000 or so distinct CDR3 sequences, about 18% of which appear only once. Sequenced input: naive T cells sorted from blood. This clonotype was obtained from a man aged 50 or older in good health.

The CDR3 region has the DNA TGTGCCAGCAGCCCACAGCAGGGGATTTACAATGAGCAGTTCTTC. Encoded protein: CASSPQQGIYNEQFF. V usage is TRBV7-9 and J usage is TRBJ2-1; possibly TRBD1 for D (6 bases). There are 15 residues in the CDR3. Germline V gene data show CDR1 as SEHNR and CDR2 as FQNEAQ (reference sequence). With 5 bases removed from V and 4 bases from J, the gap between germline ends came to 15 bases.